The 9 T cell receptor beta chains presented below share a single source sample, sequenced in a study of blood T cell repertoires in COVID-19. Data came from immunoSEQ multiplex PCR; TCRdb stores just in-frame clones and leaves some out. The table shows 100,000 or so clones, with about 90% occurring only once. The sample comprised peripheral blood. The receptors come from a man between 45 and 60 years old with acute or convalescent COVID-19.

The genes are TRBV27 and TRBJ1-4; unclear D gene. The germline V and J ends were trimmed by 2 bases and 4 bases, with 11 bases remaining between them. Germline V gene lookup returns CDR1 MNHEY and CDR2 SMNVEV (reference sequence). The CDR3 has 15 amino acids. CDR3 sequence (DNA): TGTGCCAGCAGTTTAACCGGCAGACTTAATGAAAAACTGTTTTTT. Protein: CASSLTGRLNEKLFF.

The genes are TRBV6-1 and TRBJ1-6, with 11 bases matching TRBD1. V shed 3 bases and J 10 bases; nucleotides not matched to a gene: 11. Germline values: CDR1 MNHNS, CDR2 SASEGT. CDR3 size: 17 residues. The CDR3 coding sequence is TGTGCCAGCAGTGAGGTATCCGGGACAGGGGGATTCTCACCCCTCCACTTT. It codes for CASSEVSGTGGFSPLHF.

This CDR3 is CASTLGIAEAFF. The CDR3 coding sequence is TGTGCCAGCACCCTAGGAATTGCTGAAGCTTTCTTT. The rearrangement links TRBV7-9 to TRBJ1-1; no definite D call. CDR1 SEHNR and CDR2 FQNEAQ come from the germline V gene (reference sequence). Trimming took off 7 bases at V and 6 bases at J, with 12 bases between the two ends. The CDR3 covers 12 residues.

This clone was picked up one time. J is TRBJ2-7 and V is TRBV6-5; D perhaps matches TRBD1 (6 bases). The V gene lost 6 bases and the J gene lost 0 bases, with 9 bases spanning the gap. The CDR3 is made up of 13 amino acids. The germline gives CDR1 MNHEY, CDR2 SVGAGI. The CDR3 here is CASSQGGSYEQYF. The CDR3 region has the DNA TGTGCCAGCAGCCAAGGGGGCTCCTACGAGCAGTACTTC.

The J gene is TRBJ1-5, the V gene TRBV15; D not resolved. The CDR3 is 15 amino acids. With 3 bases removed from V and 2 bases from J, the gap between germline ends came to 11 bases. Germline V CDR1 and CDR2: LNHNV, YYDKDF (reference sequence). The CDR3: CATSRGAMGNQPQHF. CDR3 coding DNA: TGTGCCACCAGCAGGGGAGCTATGGGCAATCAGCCCCAGCATTTT.

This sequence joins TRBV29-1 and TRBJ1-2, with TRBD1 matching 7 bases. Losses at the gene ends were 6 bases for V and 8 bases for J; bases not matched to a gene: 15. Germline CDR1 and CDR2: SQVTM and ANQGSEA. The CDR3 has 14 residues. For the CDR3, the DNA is TGCAGCGTCGACCACCTGACAGGGAACCGGGGCTACACCTTC. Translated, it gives CSVDHLTGNRGYTF.

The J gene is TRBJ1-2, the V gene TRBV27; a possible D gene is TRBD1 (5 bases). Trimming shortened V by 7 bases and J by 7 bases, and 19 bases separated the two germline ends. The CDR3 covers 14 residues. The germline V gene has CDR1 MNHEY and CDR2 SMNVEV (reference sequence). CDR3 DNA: TGTGCCAGCACCTCCCTAGGGGAACGGGTTGGCTACACCTTC. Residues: CASTSLGERVGYTF.

The CDR3 is CASSLGGQGAWETQYF. DNA of the CDR3: TGTGCCAGCAGCTTAGGGGGACAGGGGGCTTGGGAGACCCAGTACTTC. This chain joins TRBV11-2 and TRBJ2-5; 12 bases line up with TRBD1. The CDR3 length is 16 residues. Germline CDR1 and CDR2: SGHAT and FQNNGV. The J segment lost 5 bases and the V segment lost 1 base, leaving 5 bases of the junction unmatched.

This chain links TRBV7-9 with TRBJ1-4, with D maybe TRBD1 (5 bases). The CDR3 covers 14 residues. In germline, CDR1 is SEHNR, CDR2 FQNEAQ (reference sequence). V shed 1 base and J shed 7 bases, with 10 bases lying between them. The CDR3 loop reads CASSLEGAGEKLFF. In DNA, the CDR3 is TGTGCCAGCAGCTTAGAAGGGGCTGGTGAAAAACTGTTTTTT.